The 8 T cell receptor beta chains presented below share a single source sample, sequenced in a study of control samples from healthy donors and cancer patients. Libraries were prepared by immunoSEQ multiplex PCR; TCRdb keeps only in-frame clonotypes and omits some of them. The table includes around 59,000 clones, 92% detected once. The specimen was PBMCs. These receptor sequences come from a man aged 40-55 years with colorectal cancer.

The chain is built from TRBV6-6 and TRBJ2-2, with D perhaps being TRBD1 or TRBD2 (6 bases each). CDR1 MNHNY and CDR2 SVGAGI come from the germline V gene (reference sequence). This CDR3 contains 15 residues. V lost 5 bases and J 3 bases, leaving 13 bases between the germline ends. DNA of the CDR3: TGTGCCAGCAGTCCCAGGGGCGGGGACACCGGGGAGCTGTTTTTT. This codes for CASSPRGGDTGELFF.

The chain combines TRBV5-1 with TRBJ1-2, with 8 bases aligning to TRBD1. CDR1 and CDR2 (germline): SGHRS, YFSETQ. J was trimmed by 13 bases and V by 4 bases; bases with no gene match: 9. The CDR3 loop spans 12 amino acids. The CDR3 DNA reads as TGCGCCAGCAGCGGGGGGACAGGCGGAGGCACCTTC. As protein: CASSGGTGGGTF.

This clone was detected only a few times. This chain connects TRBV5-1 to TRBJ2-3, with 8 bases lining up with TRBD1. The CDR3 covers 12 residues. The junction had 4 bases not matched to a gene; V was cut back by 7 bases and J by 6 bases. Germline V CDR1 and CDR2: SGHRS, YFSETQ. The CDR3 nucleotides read TGCGCCAGCTCGAACAGGGGGGATACGCAGTATTTT. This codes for CASSNRGDTQYF.

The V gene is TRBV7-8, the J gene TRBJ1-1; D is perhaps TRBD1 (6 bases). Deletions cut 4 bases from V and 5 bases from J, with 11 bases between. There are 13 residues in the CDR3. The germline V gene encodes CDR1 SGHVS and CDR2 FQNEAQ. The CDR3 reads CASSYAGATEAFF. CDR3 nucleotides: TGTGCCAGCAGCTATGCAGGGGCTACTGAAGCTTTCTTT.

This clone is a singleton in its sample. CDR3 region: CASSPRLSRNTEAFF. The CDR3 nucleotides are TGTGCCAGCAGTCCGAGGCTCTCGAGGAACACTGAAGCTTTCTTT. The chain recombines TRBV6-7 with TRBJ1-1; no firm D call. TRBV6-7 is identified as an open reading frame with a role that is uncertain. With 5 bases removed from V and 1 base from J, the gap between germline ends came to 14 bases. This CDR3 comprises 15 residues.

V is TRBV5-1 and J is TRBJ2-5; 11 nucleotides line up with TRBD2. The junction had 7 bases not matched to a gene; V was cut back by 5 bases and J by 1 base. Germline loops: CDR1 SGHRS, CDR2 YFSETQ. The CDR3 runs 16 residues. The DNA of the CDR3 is TGCGCCAGCAGTCCAATAGCGGGGGGGCTCCAAGAGACCCAGTACTTC. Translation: CASSPIAGGLQETQYF.

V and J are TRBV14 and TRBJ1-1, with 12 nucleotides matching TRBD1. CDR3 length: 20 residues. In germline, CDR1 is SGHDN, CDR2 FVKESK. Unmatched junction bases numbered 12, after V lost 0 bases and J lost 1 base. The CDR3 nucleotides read TGTGCCAGCAGCCAAGATCGTAGTCGGGGACAGGGGGCGCGGAACACTGAAGCTTTCTTT. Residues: CASSQDRSRGQGARNTEAFF.

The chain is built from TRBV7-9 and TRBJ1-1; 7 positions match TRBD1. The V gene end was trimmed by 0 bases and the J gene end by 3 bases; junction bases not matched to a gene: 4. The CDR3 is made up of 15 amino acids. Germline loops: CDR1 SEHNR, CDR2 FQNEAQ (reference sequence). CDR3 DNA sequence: TGTGCCAGCAGCTTAGCTCAGGGGGGCGACACTGAAGCTTTCTTT. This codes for CASSLAQGGDTEAFF.